Listed here is a single T cell receptor (beta chain). The sample comes from a study of blood T cell repertoires in COVID-19. Background on the study: The United States, Italy and Spain supplied acute and convalescent COVID-19 samples. T cells, B-cell-depleted T cells, or PBMCs provided the cDNA or gDNA that served as material.

Under the authors' procedure: Quantification of nucleated cells was approximated via reference gene primer amplification. Sequencing used immunoSEQ multiplex PCR; TCRdb keeps in-frame clones, though not all of them. V and J calls and clone size are those listed in that table; D and trimming were worked out from the DNA. This table has 110,000 or so clones, 85% appearing once. Germline V gene data show CDR1 as ENHRY and CDR2 as SYGVKD. The CDR3 sequence is 13 residues long. The trim removed 8 bases at V and 4 bases at J, leaving 3 bases unmatched. The receptor was derived from a human donor in a cohort sampled during active COVID-19. This chain connects TRBV10-3 to TRBJ1-4; 8 bases map to TRBD1. Specimen: peripheral blood. The CDR3 DNA reads TGTGCCATCGGACAGGGTCTTAATGAAAAACTGTTTTTT. This codes for CAIGQGLNEKLFF.